This T cell receptor beta chain was profiled in a study of T cells in Graves' hyperthyroidism and ophthalmopathy (dated by TCRdb to the late 2010s). The study in broad terms: Peripheral blood was collected at initial diagnosis, before any treatment. The 100 or so discovery patients were randomly split 7:3 into training and test sets. To identify distinguishing TCR V-J signatures, a discovery cohort of 90 to 100 patients was used, comprising 43 with Graves' ophthalmopathy and some 60 with stable Graves' hyperthyroidism. Whether ophthalmopathy could be predicted prospectively was tested in an independent validation cohort made up of approximately 19 hyperthyroidism patients plus 17 patients who later progressed to ophthalmopathy. After blood sampling, hyperthyroidism patients were treated with methimazole at a starting dose of 30 mg daily, and ophthalmopathy patients were treated with high-dose intravenous methylprednisolone. In addition, the study compared T-cell repertoires in thyroid tissue and in blood from roughly six Graves' hyperthyroidism patients. According to the paper, TCR Vbeta CDR3 sequencing was carried out on over 130 peripheral blood samples, which came from about 45 ophthalmopathy, around 75 hyperthyroidism and 17 progressor patients. Here is what the overall study found, with its caveats: Blood samples also contained most of the expanded thyroid clonotypes (frequency above 0.001), which suggests that blood repertoires may reflect thyroid immune responses. During validation, the model predicted progression to ophthalmopathy a median of approximately six months ahead of onset, with around 70% sensitivity and 72.22% specificity. Sample size was not statistically predetermined, and investigators were not blinded to group allocation. In cross-validation, a model built on a 13 V-J signature told ophthalmopathy apart from stable hyperthyroidism with 87.88% sensitivity and approximately 81% specificity, and in testing the same model reached 80%/75%.

The TCR beta CDR3 regions were amplified from RNA transcripts. For the first round of RT-PCR on the TCR CDR3, the HTBI primer set was used together with the Qiagen OneStep RT-PCR kit. A second multiplex PCR round built the libraries, followed by size selection and purification. Paired-end sequencing of the libraries was performed with 100 bp reads on an Illumina HiSeq2000. The authors' analysis ran thus. SOAPnuke was used to process the raw data, removing reads that contained adapters or uncalled bases, had a mean Phred below 15, or lacked an exact match to the constant primer or identifier. COPE v1.2.5 was used to merge high-quality paired reads, and clonotypes were defined as unique nucleotide sequences. MiTCR v1.1 was used to align the clonotypes against IMGT TRBV, TRBD and TRBJ reference segments. The analysis was restricted to V-J combinations with a frequency above 0.0001, which together covered about 99% of the repertoires. A TCS score was defined as the ratio between F50 (clonal expansion) and ExV (chaos), using BLOSUM62-based TCRdist between CDR3 peptides within each V-J. Welch's t-statistics and random forest reduced 500 to 650 V-J features to under 15, which were used in a naive Bayes classifier (R e1071). TCRdb reran the public reads through fastp at Q25 and MiXCR, keeping productive beta chains. When rows share a CDR3 protein, they turn into one entry using the most common DNA and genes. It is TCRdb's table, rather than the study itself, that gives the V and J calls and clone size. This sample gives roughly 400,000 distinct CDR3 sequences in total; around a quarter of them show up just once. The ten largest account for more than 60% of the sample.

From cysteine to phenylalanine, the CDR3 is 15 amino acids long. Just CDR3 DNA is preserved here, 45 bases in frame from base 1. V is pared back by 5 bases and J by 5 bases, with 21 bases lying between the germline termini. CDR1 and CDR2 are drawn from the germline V gene (reference sequence): DFQATT, SNEGSKA. Graves' hyperthyroidism was defined as stable when no progression to ophthalmopathy occurred over 18 months of follow-up. Hyperthyroidism patients were aged 18 to 65 years and newly diagnosed, with disease duration of less than 2 months. The study excluded patients with uncontrolled infections, other autoimmune diseases, pregnancy or lactation. Clinical symptoms, serum thyroxine and TRAb, thyroid ultrasound, and orbital computed tomography formed the basis for the diagnoses. Ficoll-Paque density gradient centrifugation was used to isolate PBMCs from around 9.1 ml of fresh peripheral blood. Total RNA was extracted with Trizol reagent, and quality was checked on an Agilent 2100 Bioanalyzer.

This clonotype has a handful of counts. Its antigen is still unknown. The input lacks base qualities; no much larger clone sits a single base away. This clonotype originated in a middle-aged man with Graves' hyperthyroidism. Sequenced sample: blood. The rearrangement joined TRBV20-1 to TRBJ2-5, with TRBD2 tentatively as D gene (6 bases match). The bases are TGCAGTGCTGGACCTTTGGGGAGGACGGGGGAGACCCAGTACTTC. Its protein product is CSAGPLGRTGETQYF.